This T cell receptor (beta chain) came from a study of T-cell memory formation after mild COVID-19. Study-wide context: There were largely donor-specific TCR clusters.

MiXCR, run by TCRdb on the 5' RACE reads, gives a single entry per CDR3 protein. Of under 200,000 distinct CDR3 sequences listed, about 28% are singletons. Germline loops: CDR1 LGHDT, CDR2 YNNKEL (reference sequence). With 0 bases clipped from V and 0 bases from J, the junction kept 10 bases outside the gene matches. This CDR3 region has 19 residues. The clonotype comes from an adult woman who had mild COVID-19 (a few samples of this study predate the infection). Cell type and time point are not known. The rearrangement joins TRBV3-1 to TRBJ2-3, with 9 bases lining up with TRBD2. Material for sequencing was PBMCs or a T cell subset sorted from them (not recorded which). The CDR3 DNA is TGTGCCAGCAGCCAAGAAGGGAGACTAGCGGTCTCAAGCACAGATACGCAGTATTTT. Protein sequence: CASSQEGRLAVSSTDTQYF.